Listed below are T cell receptor beta chains from one sample, sequenced in a study of blood T cell repertoires in COVID-19. Assay used: immunoSEQ multiplex PCR; TCRdb lists only in-frame clones, some missing. This sample carries 180,000 or so clones, about nine tenths of them seen once, and the ten largest clones take around 1.5%. Input material: peripheral blood. These receptors originate from a man between 18 and 35 years old with active or convalescent COVID-19. Both conserved end residues are part of each CDR3. A D gene is named only where the DNA matches it firmly.

V	J	D	CDR3	DNA
TRBV6-5	TRBJ2-1	TRBD1	CASSRRQGIYNEQFF	TGTGCCAGCAGCCGTCGACAGGGAATCTACAATGAGCAGTTCTTC
TRBV3-1/TRBV3-2	TRBJ2-6	TRBD1	CASSQKRDREPLASVLTF	TGTGCCAGCAGCCAAAAACGGGACAGAGAACCCCTTGCTTCCGTCCTGACTTTC
TRBV5-1	TRBJ1-4	NA	CASSPSSNEKLFF	TGCGCCAGCAGCCCTTCCTCTAATGAAAAACTGTTTTTT
TRBV18	TRBJ2-7	NA	CASSGDTSSPEQYF	TGTGCCAGCTCAGGTGACACCTCATCTCCCGAGCAGTACTTC
TRBV2	TRBJ1-6	NA	CASRPQGIINSPLHF	TGTGCCAGCAGGCCCCAGGGTATCATTAATTCACCCCTCCACTTT
TRBV7-8	TRBJ2-6	TRBD2	CASSPRMAGAGANVLTF	TGTGCCAGCAGCCCCAGGATGGCGGGGGCTGGGGCCAACGTCCTGACTTTC
TRBV5-1	TRBJ2-1	TRBD1	CASSLVGDRDYNEQFF	TGCGCCAGCAGCCTAGTAGGGGACAGGGACTACAATGAGCAGTTCTTC
TRBV7-2	TRBJ2-1	NA	CASSLRPGNEQFF	TGTGCCAGCAGCTTGAGGCCGGGGAATGAGCAGTTCTTC
TRBV19	TRBJ2-7	TRBD2	CASSTSSGRSGEQYF	TGTGCCAGTAGTACCTCTAGCGGGAGAAGCGGCGAGCAGTACTTC
TRBV19	TRBJ2-3	TRBD1	CASRGTGGLTDTQYF	TGTGCCAGTAGAGGGACAGGGGGCCTGACAGATACGCAGTATTTT
TRBV6-6	TRBJ2-7	TRBD2	CASSPGTSGTKYF	TGTGCCAGCAGCCCCGGGACTAGCGGTACTAAGTACTTC
TRBV6-6	TRBJ1-2	NA	CASSPGPPGGKVTF	TGTGCCAGCAGTCCTGGGCCCCCCGGAGGTAAGGTCACCTTC
TRBV30	TRBJ1-2	TRBD1	CAWSRDRNYGYTF	TGTGCCTGGAGTAGGGACAGAAACTATGGCTACACCTTC
TRBV27	TRBJ2-5	TRBD2	CASSLRLAQETQYF	TGTGCCAGCAGTCTTAGACTAGCACAAGAGACCCAGTACTTC
TRBV12-5	TRBJ2-5	NA	CASGLADFQETQYF	TGTGCTAGTGGTTTGGCAGATTTCCAAGAGACCCAGTACTTC
TRBV7-2	TRBJ2-1	NA	CASSLQTVRTYNEQFF	TGTGCCAGCAGCCTTCAGACAGTGCGAACCTACAATGAGCAGTTCTTC
TRBV2	TRBJ2-3	NA	CASSEAGTSTDTQYF	TGTGCCAGCAGTGAGGCGGGGACCAGCACAGATACGCAGTATTTT
TRBV19	TRBJ2-5	TRBD2	CASSRLAGGPRGETQYF	TGTGCCAGTAGCAGACTAGCGGGAGGGCCTAGAGGGGAGACCCAGTACTTC
TRBV3-1/TRBV3-2	TRBJ1-2	NA	CASSRINYGYTF	TGTGCCAGCAGCCGTATAAACTATGGCTACACCTTC
TRBV7-6	TRBJ1-4	NA	CASSLTGATNEKLFF	TGTGCCAGCAGCTTGACGGGAGCAACTAATGAAAAACTGTTTTTT
TRBV27	TRBJ2-7	NA	CASSWGVGYEQYF	TGTGCCAGCAGTTGGGGGGTTGGATACGAGCAGTACTTC
TRBV18	TRBJ2-7	TRBD1	CASSPAVGGQGAHKVYEQYF	TGTGCCAGCTCACCAGCAGTCGGGGGACAGGGGGCTCATAAGGTCTACGAGCAGTACTTC
TRBV11-2	TRBJ1-1	NA	CASSLVLTTEAFF	TGTGCCAGCAGCTTAGTACTCACCACTGAAGCTTTCTTT
TRBV15	TRBJ2-1	TRBD1	CATFSPPGQGAPNEQFF	TGTGCCACCTTCTCCCCACCGGGACAGGGCGCCCCCAATGAGCAGTTCTTC
TRBV9	TRBJ2-2	TRBD1	CASSVPRGKADTGELFF	TGTGCCAGCAGCGTCCCCAGGGGGAAGGCGGACACCGGGGAGCTGTTTTTT
TRBV30	TRBJ2-7	TRBD2	CASWTSGYEQYF	TGTGCCTCCTGGACTAGCGGCTACGAGCAGTACTTC
TRBV9	TRBJ1-4	TRBD1	CASSVQTGGLGEKLFF	TGTGCCAGCAGCGTCCAAACAGGGGGTTTAGGTGAAAAACTGTTTTTT